This TCR beta chain was recorded in a study of blood T cell repertoires in COVID-19. Turning to the study itself: The United States, Italy and Spain provided the acute and convalescent COVID-19 samples. Sources were T cells, B-cell-depleted T cells, or PBMCs; the material itself was cDNA or gDNA.

Trimming removed 6 bases from V and 1 base from J, with 7 bases in between. The CDR3 loop spans 13 amino acids. Germline CDR1 and CDR2: SGHAT and FQNNGV. Per the study methods: It was from reference gene primer amplification that nucleated cell counts were estimated. The repertoire was sequenced with immunoSEQ multiplex PCR; TCRdb's copy has only in-frame clones and lacks some. V and J calls and clone size come straight from that table; D and trimming were deduced from the DNA. The repertoire holds around 320,000 clones, with approximately 86% as singletons. This clonotype was sampled from a man aged 18 to 29 with active or convalescent COVID-19. This sequence joins TRBV11-2 and TRBJ1-3, with TRBD1 as a possible D gene (6 bases). Source material: peripheral blood. CDR3: CASRTGSGNTIYF. For the CDR3, the DNA is TGTGCCAGCAGGACAGGTTCTGGAAACACCATATATTTT.